This TCR beta chain derives from a study of shared clonotypes between healthy human individuals. Study summary: Each donor had three CD4 naive, three CD4 memory, two CD8 naive and one CD8 memory plate. Notes on the study in general: The generation probabilities recorded for non-shared clonotypes fell below those of clonotypes shared by all four donors. Memory subsets generally showed smaller estimated richness than naive subsets did.

The assay was immunoSEQ multiplex PCR, and TCRdb's table has in-frame clones only and misses some. The sample yields some 2,100,000 clones, just over 90% seen once. On this clone itself: Its antigen is undetermined. The sample holds other DNA sequences that translate to the same CDR3.

This CDR3 is built from 13 residues. Germline V gene lookup returns CDR1 SEHNR and CDR2 FQNEAQ (reference sequence). V was pared by 4 bases and J by 0 bases, with 4 bases between. Naive CD8 populations comprised CD45RO-negative cells positively selected for CCR7, excluding terminally differentiated effector memory CD45RA+ cells. The chain is built from TRBV7-9 and TRBJ2-4, with no clear D. The receptor comes from a man younger than 35 in good health. Some clones in this sample may be carry-over from other donors' samples. The sample consisted of naive CD8+ T cells from PBMCs. For the CDR3, the DNA is TGTGCCAGCAGCTCTGTAGCCAAAAACATTCAGTACTTC. Protein: CASSSVAKNIQYF. Full variable domain (missing parts from reference TRBV7-9 and TRBJ2-4): DTGVSQNPRHKITKRGQNVTFRCDPISEHNRLYWYRQTLGQGPEFLTYFQNEAQLEKSRLLSDRFSAERPKGSFSTLEIQRTEQGDSAMYLCASSSVAKNIQYFGAGTRLSVL.